This TCR beta chain is drawn from a study of PD-L1 blockade in urothelial cancer. The overall study: Median T cell yield from blood was approximately 130,000.

General study points: Tumor-associated blood clones were expanded more by durable-benefit patients at 3 weeks.

This clone came up a few times. Antigen: not known. Each patient presented with locally advanced or metastatic urothelial carcinoma. Germline V lookup: CDR1 SGHRS, CDR2 YFSETQ. This CDR3 has 14 amino acids. Losses at the gene ends were 4 bases for V and 1 base for J; bases not matched to a gene: 4. Sequencing was performed with immunoSEQ multiplex PCR; in TCRdb, only in-frame clones are kept and a portion is missing. This table holds approximately 14,000 clones, around 87% found once. The receptor was derived from a man between 70 and 80 years old with urothelial cancer. This sample comprised PBMCs, obtained around atezolizumab (anti-PD-L1) treatment. This chain links TRBV5-1 with TRBJ2-7; 8 bases align to TRBD1. The DNA for the CDR3 is TGCGCCAGCAGCCTGCGGGACAGGTCCTACGAGCAGTACTTC. Translation: CASSLRDRSYEQYF.